Given below is one T cell receptor (beta chain) in context. No antigen is known for it. The sample is drawn from a study of response to subunit inactivated influenza vaccine. CDR1 is DFQATT and CDR2 is SNEGSKA in the germline V gene (reference sequence). Trimming left V 4 bases short and J 9 bases short, with 16 bases between. CDR3 length: 13 residues. Regarding the study as a whole: Authors proposed each seasonal influenza vaccination draws in few new T cells.

TCRdb itself ran the RT-PCR reads through MiXCR, one entry per CDR3 protein. Of over 300,000 distinct CDR3 sequences in the sample, roughly 22% were seen once. This material consisted of PBMCs from blood, taken less than 22 months after vaccination. The chain couples TRBV20-1 to TRBJ1-5; no clear D. The sequence was collected from a man between 50 and 69 years old who received an inactivated influenza vaccine. The CDR3 is CSAIGDGRRPQHF. The CDR3 DNA reads TGCAGTGCTATCGGGGATGGACGGCGGCCCCAGCATTTT.